This record covers a single T cell receptor beta chain. The antigen it recognizes is unknown. No much larger clone is present one base from it, and per-base qualities are unavailable. This sample is drawn from a study of T-cell memory formation after mild COVID-19 (dated by TCRdb to about 2021). Describing the broader study: TCR sequence clusters from the two donors were largely donor specific. The cohort was made up of two young adult volunteers, one female and one male, who were previously healthy. T-cell clones expanding and contracting after mild COVID-19 in a couple of donors were tracked by longitudinal TCRalpha and TCRbeta repertoire sequencing. Study-wide conclusions, independent of this receptor: Whether the second-wave clones peaking on day 37 were SARS-CoV-2 specific was not confirmed. Balanced CD4/CD8 phenotypes were observed for clones contracting from day 15 to 85, whereas a bias towards CD4+ was observed for a second wave of clones expanding from day 15 to 37. The study included only a couple of mild cases, and larger cohorts that include severe cases with pre-infection samples were judged to be necessary. Contracting CD4+ clones turned up mainly in the CM and EM memory subsets, whereas EMRA was where CD8+ clones were enriched. Some responding clones were detected in pre-infection memory, which suggested that pre-existing cross-reactive memory T cells had joined the SARS-CoV-2 response.

Ficoll-Paque density gradient centrifugation was the method used to isolate PBMCs. At the junction V is shortened by 4 bases and J by 6 bases, with 13 bases in between. Counted from cysteine to phenylalanine, this CDR3 has 15 amino acids. Of all the DNA, just the CDR3 is kept, 45 bases in frame from base 1. Reading the germline V gene gives CDR1 SNHLY and CDR2 FYNNEI. The reads were generated on an Illumina NovaSeq 6000. TCRalpha and TCRbeta cDNA libraries were constructed by 5'RACE with constant-segment primers, with sample barcodes and unique molecular identifiers being introduced. Trizol reagent was used to extract RNA from every sample. Library amplification was performed in two PCR steps, and a second sample barcode and Illumina TruSeq adapters were introduced in the second step. Sequencing of the libraries was done on an Illumina NovaSeq, producing 2 x 150 bp paired-end reads. The source study handled its data this way. Reads were demultiplexed and collapsed into UMI-guided consensus sequences with migec v1.2.7. Using mixcr v2.1.11, UMI consensuses were aligned to TRA and TRB V and J templates and then assembled into clonotypes. Expanded or contracted clonotypes were those called significant by both edgeR and NoisET, with noise models trained on biological replicates. For edgeR calls, the thresholds were a false discovery rate-adjusted p below 0.01 and a log2 fold-change of 1. PCA with hierarchical clustering of max-normalized trajectories of the 1000 most abundant clonotypes was used as exploratory dynamics analysis. Separately sequenced CD4+ and CD8+ repertoires were used to assign the CD4 or CD8 phenotype of responding clones. TCRdb handled the public reads itself, with Q25 trimming in fastp and clone calling in MiXCR, and kept productive beta chains. Each record represents a unique CDR3 protein, reported with the most common genes and DNA among its rows. V and J calls and clone size were set by TCRdb, not the authors. Recorded for this sample are fewer than 550,000 distinct CDR3 sequences; around 18% of them occurred a single time. The top ten clonotypes cover around 8% of the sample.

Sequencing was done on a sample of PBMCs or a T cell subset sorted from them (not recorded which). This TCR was recovered from an adult woman who had mild COVID-19 (a few samples of this study predate the infection). The sample titles of this study are shuffled in the database, so cell type and time point are left out; the donor was told from shared clones. The chain was built from TRBV2 and TRBJ1-6; a tentative D match to TRBD1 spans 6 bases. The DNA is TGTGCCAGCAGTGGGGACAACGTCTTTAATTCACCCCTCCACTTT. Its product reads: CASSGDNVFNSPLHF.